The text below deals with one T cell receptor (beta chain). Its antigen is unknown. No per-base quality is available; no much larger clone lies one base away. To demonstrate the VDJtools post-analysis software, TCR beta repertoires were profiled from the peripheral blood of 10 to 15 young patients with multiple sclerosis. Multiple sclerosis patients were children and adolescents aged about 6 to 15 years. Library creation used PCR. Sequenced on an Illumina HiSeq 2500. Unique molecular identifiers were incorporated into TCR beta cDNA libraries to reduce PCR and sequencing biases. Per 1 to 10 million input T cells, roughly 500,000 cDNA molecules were obtained, such that each molecule approximated one T cell. The same protocol used for the earlier healthy control dataset was applied to prepare and sequence the patient libraries. Samples belonging to the same batch were prepared together, multiplexed and sequenced on a shared HiSeq lane. The original pipeline was this. Raw barcoded reads were processed with MIGEC, and single-read molecular identifier groups were discarded before consensus assembly and CDR3 extraction. VDJtools was used for post-analysis of the clonotype tables, and diversity was normalized by down-sampling every dataset to the size of the smallest sample. In repertoire overlap clustering, CDR3 amino acid sequences, but not nucleotide sequences, were matched to correct batch-related cross-sample contamination. The public reads were reanalyzed by TCRdb: fastp trimming at Q25, MiXCR alignment, in-frame beta chains only. Rows matching on CDR3 protein sequence are summarized as one entry with the most common DNA and genes. None of the V and J calls come from the authors' own analysis; TCRdb made them. For this sample there are roughly 870,000 distinct CDR3 sequences; under 70% appear just once. The top ten clones comprise 4.6% of the sample.

Reading from cysteine to phenylalanine, the CDR3 counts 14 amino acids. Kept here is only the CDR3 DNA, which spans 42 bases and is read in frame from base 1. At the junction V is shortened by 1 base and J by 5 bases, with 9 bases in between. The CDR1 and CDR2 encoded by the germline V gene are LGHNT and FRNRAP. The data were taken from a study of post-analysis software for immune sequencing data (dated by TCRdb to the mid-2010s). Regarding the complete study: Disease courses on record covered relapsing-remitting, secondary progressive and progressive-relapsing multiple sclerosis, though some patients had no subtype annotation. Patient repertoires were compared against ten to eleven previously published healthy control repertoires from donors aged roughly 6 to 25 years. A subset of samples was prepared in parallel using single-end sample barcoding, then pooled and co-amplified after Illumina adapter ligation. The paper's findings and limits, for the study overall: Strong co-clustering of samples prepared in the same batch was shown by direct clustering with F measure, prompting a batch-effect correction. The multiple sclerosis patient group was slightly younger than the control group. About five TRBV segments, including TRBV5-6, TRBV5-1 and TRBV20-1, were significantly more frequent in patients than controls. Multiple sclerosis patients had significantly lower normalized Chao1 diversity than controls, a result that suggests substantial peripheral T-cell clonal expansion.

The V and J segments used are TRBV12-5 and TRBJ1-5; the D gene identity is not certain. The source of this sequence is a girl under 18 with multiple sclerosis. The sample was blood. In nucleotides, the sequence is TGTGCTAGTGGTTTGGCTTTTTCCGATCAGCCCCAGCATTTT. Translated, it gives CASGLAFSDQPQHF.